This paragraph reports one TCR beta chain. These data belong to a study of blood T cell repertoires in COVID-19. Study summary: COVID-19 samples, acute and convalescent, were from the United States, Italy and Spain. Nucleic acid was either cDNA or gDNA, and it came from T cells, B-cell-depleted T cells, or PBMCs.

The assay was immunoSEQ multiplex PCR, and TCRdb's table has in-frame clones only and misses some. The sample holds some 120,000 clones, 80% seen once. The CDR3 consists of 16 residues. Germline V gene lookup returns CDR1 MNHEY and CDR2 SMNVEV (reference sequence). V lost 4 bases, J lost 6 bases, and 19 bases lay in between. The gene calls are TRBV27 and TRBJ1-5, with a tentative D call TRBD1 (6 bases). Input material: peripheral blood. The clonotype was recovered from a man aged 65 to 85 with acute or convalescent COVID-19. CDR3 residues: CASSSLKGVGSQPQHF. The CDR3 bases are TGTGCCAGCAGTTCCCTCAAGGGGGTCGGCAGTCAGCCCCAGCATTTT.